This T cell receptor beta chain derives from a study of CD8+CD57+ T cells in acquired aplastic anemia. Background on the study: An average of around 11 million reads for CD4+ cells was obtained from healthy donors.

Profiling that covered TCR beta VDJ and CDR3 relied on genomic DNA as its template. Using its own MiXCR run on the reads, TCRdb lists one record per CDR3 protein. This table holds approximately 99,000 distinct CDR3 sequences, 40% to 65% found once. This clonotype was observed many times. Trimming cost V 3 bases and J 0 bases, with 6 bases left between them. The length of the CDR3 is 14 residues. Per the germline V gene, CDR1 is MNHNS and CDR2 is SASEGT. The source of this sequence is a human donor in good health, serving as a control. The sample consisted of sorted CD4+, CD8+, or CD8+CD57+ T cells (not recorded which) from PBMCs. The chain combines TRBV6-1 with TRBJ1-5; D unresolved. The CDR3 loop is CASSDHHSNQPQHF. CDR3 DNA: TGTGCCAGCAGTGATCATCATAGCAATCAGCCCCAGCATTTT.